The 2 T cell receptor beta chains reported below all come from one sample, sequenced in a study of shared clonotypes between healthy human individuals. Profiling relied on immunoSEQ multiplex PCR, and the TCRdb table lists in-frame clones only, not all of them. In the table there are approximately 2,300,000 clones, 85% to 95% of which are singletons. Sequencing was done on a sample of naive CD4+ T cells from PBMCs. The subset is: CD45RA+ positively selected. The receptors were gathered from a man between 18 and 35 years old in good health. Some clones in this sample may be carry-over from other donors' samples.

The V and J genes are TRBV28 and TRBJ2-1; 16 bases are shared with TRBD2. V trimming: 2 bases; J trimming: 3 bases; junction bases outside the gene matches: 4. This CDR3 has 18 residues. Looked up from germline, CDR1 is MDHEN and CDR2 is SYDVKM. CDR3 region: CASSLGTSGRASYNEQFF. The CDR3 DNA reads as TGTGCCAGCAGTTTAGGGACTAGCGGGAGGGCGAGCTACAATGAGCAGTTCTTC.

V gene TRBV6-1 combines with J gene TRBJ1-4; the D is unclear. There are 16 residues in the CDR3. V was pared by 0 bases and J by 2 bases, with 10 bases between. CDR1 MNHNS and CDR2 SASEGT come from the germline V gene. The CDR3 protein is CASSEARGRTNEKLFF. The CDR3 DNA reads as TGTGCCAGCAGTGAAGCCCGAGGACGGACTAATGAAAAACTGTTTTTT.